Listed here are 31 T cell receptor beta chains from one sample, sequenced in a study of CD8+ T cells in alopecia areata. TCR sequencing used cDNA made by reverse transcription of extracted RNA. The data were produced by immunoSEQ multiplex PCR, yet TCRdb's version contains in-frame clones alone and is incomplete. The sample includes some 200,000 clones, approximately 56% of them seen just once. Sequencing was performed on CD4+ T cells sorted from blood, taken at week 0. These receptors were obtained from a human donor with alopecia areata.

This chain uses TRBV6-5 with TRBJ1-5; D unresolved. The CDR3 length is 15 residues. Germline CDR1 and CDR2: MNHEY and SVGAGI. V gave up 6 bases and J gave up 0 bases, with 12 bases separating them. CDR3 residues: CASSHRGNSNQPQHF. CDR3 DNA: TGTGCCAGCAGCCACCGCGGGAATAGCAATCAGCCCCAGCATTTT.

This clone came up once. The chain employs TRBV12-5 and TRBJ2-3; 7 nucleotides match TRBD2. This CDR3 region has 17 residues. Germline V lookup: CDR1 LGHNT, CDR2 FRNRAP. J gave up 2 bases and V 3 bases, and 11 bases lay outside the gene matches. This CDR3 reads CASGFSRWGGATDTQYF. As DNA, the CDR3 is TGTGCTAGTGGTTTCTCCCGCTGGGGGGGAGCCACAGATACGCAGTATTTT.

The gene calls are TRBV29-1 and TRBJ2-7; D unresolved. The germline gives CDR1 SQVTM, CDR2 ANQGSEA. The CDR3 has 12 amino acids. V was shortened by 4 bases and J by 1 base, with 8 bases between the two germline ends. The CDR3 reads CSVVTESYEQYF. For the CDR3, the DNA is TGCAGCGTTGTAACGGAGTCCTACGAGCAGTACTTC.

The rearrangement links TRBV11-2 to TRBJ2-5; 10 bases are shared with TRBD2. CDR3 length: 13 residues. The trim removed 7 bases at V and 7 bases at J, leaving 6 bases unmatched. Germline loops: CDR1 SGHAT, CDR2 FQNNGV. CDR3 nucleotides: TGTGCCAGCACCCCCGGGACTAGCGTGACCCAGTACTTC. This codes for CASTPGTSVTQYF. Combining the CDR3 with reference TRBV11-2 and TRBJ2-5 gives the whole variable domain EAGVAQSPRYKIIEKRQSVAFWCNPISGHATLYWYQQILGQGPKLLIQFQNNGVVDDSQLPKDRFSAERLKGVDSTLKIQPAKLEDSAVYLCASTPGTSVTQYFGPGTRLLVL.

V usage is TRBV27 and J usage is TRBJ2-1; 11 nucleotides agree with TRBD2. After removal of 1 base from V and 5 bases from J, the junction contained 7 bases not matched to a gene. CDR1 MNHEY and CDR2 SMNVEV come from the germline V gene (reference sequence). CDR3 length: 17 residues. The CDR3 DNA reads TGTGCCAGCAGTTTATGGGACCTAGCGGGGGGCAACAATGAGCAGTTCTTC. It is translated as CASSLWDLAGGNNEQFF.

The V call is TRBV23-1, the J call TRBJ1-2; D is ambiguous. TRBV23-1 is flagged as an ORF with uncertain function. Deletions cut 4 bases from V and 8 bases from J, with 11 bases between. The CDR3 covers 12 residues. Written as DNA, the CDR3 is TGCGCCAGCAGTCTGGTGTTTCGAGGCTACACCTTC. Protein product: CASSLVFRGYTF.

The genes are TRBV2 and TRBJ1-4; D not certain. This CDR3 comprises 14 residues. V lost 5 bases and J lost 5, with 12 bases in between. Germline V gives CDR1 SNHLY, CDR2 FYNNEI. The CDR3 DNA sequence: TGTGCCAGCAGTCCCAGTCCCTTGAATGAAAAACTGTTTTTT. Protein sequence: CASSPSPLNEKLFF.

Of note for this clone: Relative to the germline gene, one junction end is altered; a read error may explain this. DNA for the CDR3: TGTGCCAGCAGTGAACCCCCGGTCCAGAATTTT. Its protein is CASSEPPVQNF. V is TRBV2 and J is TRBJ1-4; D unresolved. From germline, CDR1 is SNHLY and CDR2 FYNNEI. The CDR3 runs to 11 residues.

The chain recombines TRBV25-1 with TRBJ2-5, with 7 bases lining up with TRBD2. J lost 4 bases, V lost 5 bases, and 4 bases had no gene match. Germline-derived CDR1 and CDR2 are MGHDK and SYGVNS. CDR3 size: 13 residues. CDR3 DNA sequence: TGTGCCAGCAGTCCCTGGGGGGGAGAGACCCAGTACTTC. This translates into CASSPWGGETQYF.

This clone was observed a single time. J is TRBJ1-2 and V is TRBV5-1, with 10 bases matching TRBD1. The CDR3 has 20 amino acids. Losses at the gene ends were 4 bases for V and 8 bases for J; bases not matched to a gene: 26. Germline CDR1 reads SGHRS; CDR2 reads YFSETQ. The CDR3 sequence: CASSPGTGESILTLTIGYTF. CDR3 DNA sequence: TGCGCCAGCAGCCCCGGGACAGGGGAGTCGATCCTCACCCTCACTATCGGCTACACCTTC.

The rearrangement links TRBV11-2 to TRBJ2-1; possible D gene TRBD2, 6 bases. Germline V lookup: CDR1 SGHAT, CDR2 FQNNGV. CDR3 length: 17 residues. Trimming stripped 5 bases from V and 0 bases from J, with 17 bases between. The CDR3 sequence: CASSEPGLGVSYNEQFF. The CDR3 DNA reads TGTGCCAGCAGCGAACCGGGACTGGGGGTCTCCTACAATGAGCAGTTCTTC.

This chain joins TRBV6-5 and TRBJ1-2; D not certain. CDR3 length: 11 amino acids. Germline CDR1 and CDR2: MNHEY and SVGAGI. V lost 5 bases, J lost 12 bases, and 13 bases lay in between. In nucleotides, the CDR3 is TGTGCCAGCAGTCAGAGGCGCCCGAACACCTTC. Translated, it gives CASSQRRPNTF.

Ten or more counts support this clone. The rearrangement links TRBV7-9 to TRBJ1-2, with 10 bases fitting TRBD1. The CDR3 spans 13 residues. After removal of 4 bases from V and 12 bases from J, the junction contained 8 bases not matched to a gene. Per germline, CDR1 SEHNR and CDR2 FQNEAQ (reference sequence). CDR3 region: CASSSGDRGENTF. The CDR3 nucleotides read TGTGCCAGCAGCTCCGGGGACAGGGGTGAAAACACCTTC.

J is TRBJ1-1 and V is TRBV29-1; D not certain. Germline CDR1 is SQVTM and CDR2 is ANQGSEA. V was cut by 6 bases and J by 1 base, with 24 bases left in between. CDR3 size: 17 residues. The CDR3 here is CSVVTTRWERRNTEAFF. In DNA, the CDR3 is TGCAGCGTCGTAACTACCAGATGGGAACGGAGGAACACTGAAGCTTTCTTT.

The chain employs TRBV4-1 and TRBJ2-7, with a possible D match to TRBD1 (5 bases). The length of the CDR3 is 13 residues. In germline, CDR1 is MGHRA, CDR2 YSYEKL. V lost 4 bases and J 4 bases, leaving 11 bases between the germline ends. For the CDR3, the DNA is TGCGCCAGCAGCCTCGAGCAGGGATACGAGCAGTACTTC. The encoded protein is CASSLEQGYEQYF.

The CDR3 DNA sequence: TGCGCCAGCAGCTACGGACAGACTACTGGAAACACCATATATTTT. Its protein is CASSYGQTTGNTIYF. The chain uses TRBV5-1 and TRBJ1-3, with a possible D match to TRBD1 (6 bases). V lost 3 bases and J lost 2, with 12 bases in between. The germline gives CDR1 SGHRS, CDR2 YFSETQ. The CDR3 runs to 15 residues. Variable domain in full (rest from reference TRBV5-1 and TRBJ1-3): KAGVTQTPRYLIKTRGQQVTLSCSPISGHRSVSWYQQTPGQGLQFLFEYFSETQRNKGNFPGRFSGRQFSNSRSEMNVSTLELGDSALYLCASSYGQTTGNTIYFGEGSWLTVV.

J is TRBJ1-5 and V is TRBV7-2; D may be TRBD1 (6 bases). Germline values: CDR1 SGHTA, CDR2 FQGNSA. V lost 3 bases and J lost 6, with 12 bases in between. This CDR3 spans 14 amino acids. CDR3 in amino acids: CASSFLGGGQPQHF. In DNA, the CDR3 is TGTGCCAGCAGCTTCCTAGGGGGAGGTCAGCCCCAGCATTTT.

V and J are TRBV4-2 and TRBJ2-2; 7 nucleotides align to TRBD1. CDR1 is LGHNA and CDR2 is YNFKEQ in the germline V gene. Trimming removed 5 bases from V and 4 bases from J; junction bases left unmatched: 10. This CDR3 has 16 residues. For the CDR3, the DNA is TGTGCCAGCAGCTCGACAGGGCTACGCTTCACCGGGGAGCTGTTTTTT. It encodes CASSSTGLRFTGELFF.

This chain uses TRBV5-1 with TRBJ2-5; D may be TRBD1 or TRBD2 (5 bases each). Trimming stripped 4 bases from V and 2 bases from J, with 18 bases between. This CDR3 is built from 16 residues. CDR1 SGHRS and CDR2 YFSETQ come from the germline V gene. The CDR3 loop is CASSRMGRGIQETQYF. The CDR3 nucleotides are TGCGCCAGCAGCCGCATGGGCCGGGGCATACAAGAGACCCAGTACTTC.

This clone was picked up a small number of times. The CDR3 region is CASSLASGQGAYEQYF. The CDR3 nucleotides read TGCGCCAGCAGCTTGGCCTCCGGCCAGGGGGCCTACGAGCAGTACTTC. The chain employs TRBV5-1 and TRBJ2-7; 7 bases map to TRBD1. This CDR3 is built from 16 residues. Trimming at V came to 0 bases and at J to 2 bases, leaving 8 bases not matched to a gene. Germline values: CDR1 SGHRS, CDR2 YFSETQ.

The chain couples TRBV30 to TRBJ1-5, with a possible D match to TRBD1 (5 bases). Trimming took off 0 bases at V and 6 bases at J, with 15 bases between the two ends. Per germline, CDR1 GTSNPN and CDR2 SVGIG (reference sequence). The CDR3 extends over 15 amino acids. CDR3 region: CAWSVEGLVGQPQHF. The CDR3 coding sequence is TGTGCCTGGAGTGTAGAGGGGCTGGTAGGTCAGCCCCAGCATTTT. Full variable domain (missing parts from reference TRBV30 and TRBJ1-5): SQTIHQWPATLVQPVGSPLSLECTVEGTSNPNLYWYRQAAGRGLQLLFYSVGIGQISSEVPQNLSASRPQDRQFILSSKKLLLSDSGFYLCAWSVEGLVGQPQHFGDGTRLSIL.

The chain joins TRBV2 to TRBJ1-2, with D uncertain. The CDR3 covers 15 residues. Trimming cost V 7 bases and J 6 bases, with 21 bases left between them. CDR1 is SNHLY and CDR2 is FYNNEI in the germline V gene. The chain's CDR3 is CASTFGRAFMNGYTF. CDR3 DNA sequence: TGTGCCAGCACCTTTGGACGGGCGTTTATGAATGGCTACACCTTC.

This chain uses TRBV7-8 with TRBJ2-3; 7 nucleotides line up with TRBD1. Germline CDR1 is SGHVS and CDR2 is FQNEAQ. The J segment lost 6 bases and the V segment lost 1 base, leaving 4 bases of the junction unmatched. This CDR3 has 14 amino acids. The CDR3 reads CASSLEGAGDTQYF. CDR3 bases: TGTGCCAGCAGCTTAGAGGGGGCTGGGGATACGCAGTATTTT.

The chain couples TRBV29-1 to TRBJ1-2, with D perhaps TRBD1 (5 bases). CDR3 length: 12 amino acids. V lost 7 bases and J 13 bases, leaving 22 bases between the germline ends. Looked up from germline, CDR1 is SQVTM and CDR2 is ANQGSEA. CDR3 coding DNA: TGCAGCGATGGACAAAACGGGATGGGCCCCACCTTC. Protein: CSDGQNGMGPTF.

This CDR3 reads CASSPSGSTDTQYF. CDR3 coding DNA: TGTGCCAGCAGCCCTAGCGGGAGCACAGATACGCAGTATTTT. The J gene is TRBJ2-3, the V gene TRBV6-5, with TRBD2 identical over 8 bases. The J segment lost 0 bases and the V segment lost 6 bases, leaving 2 bases of the junction unmatched. Germline values: CDR1 MNHEY, CDR2 SVGAGI. The CDR3 is made up of 14 amino acids.

This clone was recorded once. V and J are TRBV5-1 and TRBJ2-7, with 8 bases aligning to TRBD1. From germline, CDR1 is SGHRS and CDR2 YFSETQ. The length of the CDR3 is 15 residues. J gave up 5 bases and V 0 bases, and 7 bases lay outside the gene matches. The CDR3 loop reads CASSLVGQGNNEQYF. In DNA form, the CDR3 reads TGCGCCAGCAGCTTGGTAGGACAGGGTAACAACGAGCAGTACTTC.

The chain is built from TRBV10-3 and TRBJ2-3; TRBD2 agrees at 10 bases. Germline values: CDR1 ENHRY, CDR2 SYGVKD. Trimming at V came to 5 bases and at J to 2 bases, leaving 4 bases not matched to a gene. The CDR3 has 15 amino acids. The CDR3 DNA follows: TGTGCCATCAGTCCTAGCGGGGGCCCCACAGATACGCAGTATTTT. This gives the protein CAISPSGGPTDTQYF.

The rearrangement links TRBV18 to TRBJ2-5; D may be TRBD2 (5 bases). The germline CDR1 and CDR2 sequences are KGHSH and LQKENI. The CDR3 covers 11 residues. The V end lost 3 bases, the J end lost 10 bases, and 9 bases lay between the germline ends. This CDR3 is CASSPREGQYF. In DNA, the CDR3 is TGTGCCAGCTCACCGCGCGAGGGCCAGTACTTC.

This sequence joins TRBV6-5 and TRBJ1-1, with 7 bases matching TRBD1. V trimming: 8 bases; J trimming: 2 bases; junction bases outside the gene matches: 8. This CDR3 comprises 14 residues. In germline, CDR1 is MNHEY, CDR2 SVGAGI. CDR3 DNA sequence: TGTGCCAGCGGGGTGGGAGGGGGCAACACTGAAGCTTTCTTT. As protein: CASGVGGGNTEAFF.

Ten or more counts support this clone. This rearrangement joins TRBV6-1 to TRBJ1-1, with 7 nucleotides matching TRBD1. After removal of 4 bases from V and 1 base from J, the junction contained 3 bases not matched to a gene. The CDR3 totals 14 residues. Germline-derived CDR1 and CDR2 are MNHNS and SASEGT. The CDR3 reads CASSVDRANTEAFF. Here the CDR3 DNA reads TGTGCCAGCAGTGTCGACAGGGCGAACACTGAAGCTTTCTTT.

This chain joins TRBV5-1 and TRBJ1-5; D might be TRBD1 (6 bases). Trimming shortened V by 0 bases and J by 0 bases, and 10 bases separated the two germline ends. The CDR3 sequence is 16 residues long. Germline lookup yields CDR1 SGHRS and CDR2 YFSETQ. This CDR3 reads CASSLGDNNSNQPQHF. CDR3 DNA: TGCGCCAGCAGCTTGGGGGACAACAATAGCAATCAGCCCCAGCATTTT.